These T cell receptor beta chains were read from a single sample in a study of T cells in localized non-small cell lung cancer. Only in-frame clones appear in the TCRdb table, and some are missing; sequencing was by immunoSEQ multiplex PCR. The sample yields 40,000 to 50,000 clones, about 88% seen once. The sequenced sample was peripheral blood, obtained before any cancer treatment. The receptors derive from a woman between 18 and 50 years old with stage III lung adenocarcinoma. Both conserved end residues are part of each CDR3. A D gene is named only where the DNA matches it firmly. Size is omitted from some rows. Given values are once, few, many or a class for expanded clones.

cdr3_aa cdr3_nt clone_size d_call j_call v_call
CASSGTGYQETQYF TGTGCCAGCAGTGGTACAGGGTACCAAGAGACCCAGTACTTC - - TRBJ2-5 TRBV2
CASSEVRDGGGGYTF TGTGCCAGCAGTGAAGTCCGGGACGGGGGCGGGGGCTACACCTTC once - TRBJ1-2 TRBV2
CASRAGTGLFVGELFF TGTGCCAGCAGAGCCGGGACAGGGCTTTTTGTCGGGGAGCTGTTTTTT - TRBD1 TRBJ2-2 TRBV9
CASSPRTGVFQETQYF TGTGCCAGCAGCCCCCGGACAGGTGTGTTCCAAGAGACCCAGTACTTC - TRBD1 TRBJ2-5 TRBV7-9
CASSPPPGSTQYF TGTGCCAGCAGTCCCCCACCGGGGAGCACCCAGTACTTC - - TRBJ2-5 TRBV2
CATFPGPGTDTQYF TGTGCCACCTTCCCGGGACCGGGCACAGATACGCAGTATTTT - - TRBJ2-3 TRBV2
CASSQWTGSEETQYF TGTGCCAGCAGCCAATGGACAGGGTCGGAAGAGACCCAGTACTTC - TRBD1 TRBJ2-5 TRBV14
CAWSGQPLTGELFF TGTGCCTGGAGTGGTCAGCCCCTCACCGGGGAGCTGTTTTTT - - TRBJ2-2 TRBV30
CASSLAVQTQETQYF TGTGCCAGCAGCTTAGCTGTCCAGACCCAAGAGACCCAGTACTTC - - TRBJ2-5 TRBV7-6
CASSLGTSKETQYF TGTGCCAGCAGCTTGGGGACTAGTAAAGAGACCCAGTACTTC - TRBD2 TRBJ2-5 TRBV5-4
CASSYSSEEQYF TGTGCCAGCAGTTACTCGAGTGAAGAGCAGTACTTC - - TRBJ2-7 TRBV6-6
CASSRGRTENTGELFF TGTGCCAGCAGTCGGGGGCGCACCGAGAACACCGGGGAGCTGTTTTTT - - TRBJ2-2 TRBV5-4
CASSDSAGGNNEQFF TGTGCCAGCAGTGACTCTGCAGGGGGGAACAATGAGCAGTTCTTC - - TRBJ2-1 TRBV6-4
CASSVGVKNTEAFF TGTGCCAGCAGCGTAGGGGTCAAAAACACTGAAGCTTTCTTT - - TRBJ1-1 TRBV9